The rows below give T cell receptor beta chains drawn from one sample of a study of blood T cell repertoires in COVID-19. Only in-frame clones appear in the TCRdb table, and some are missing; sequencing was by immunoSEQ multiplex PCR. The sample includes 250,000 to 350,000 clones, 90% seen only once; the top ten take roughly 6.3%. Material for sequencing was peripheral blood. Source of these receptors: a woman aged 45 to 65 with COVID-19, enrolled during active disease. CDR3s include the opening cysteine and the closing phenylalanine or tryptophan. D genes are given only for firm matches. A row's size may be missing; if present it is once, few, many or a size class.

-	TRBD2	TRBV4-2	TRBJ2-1	TGTGCCAGCAGCCAAGACCCGGGACTAGCGTACAATGAGCAGTTCTTC	CASSQDPGLAYNEQFF
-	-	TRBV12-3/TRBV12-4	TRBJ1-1	TGTGCCAGCAGTTTACGGGGGAACACTGAAGCTTTCTTT	CASSLRGNTEAFF
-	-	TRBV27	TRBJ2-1	TGTGCCAGCAGCCCGAGGACTATCTCCTACAATGAGCAGTTCTTC	CASSPRTISYNEQFF
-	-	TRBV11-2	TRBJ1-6	TGTGCCAGCAGCACGACCCAGGGATCCGCTTCACCCCTCCACTTT	CASSTTQGSASPLHF
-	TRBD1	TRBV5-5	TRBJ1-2	TGTGCCAGCAGCTTTGGACAGGGCTTTTACTATGGCTACACCTTC	CASSFGQGFYYGYTF
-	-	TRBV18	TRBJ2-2	TGTGCCAGCTCACCCCAGGGGACCGGGGAGCTGTTTTTT	CASSPQGTGELFF
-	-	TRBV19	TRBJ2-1	TGTGCCAGACCACGGTTATTAAATGAGCAGTTCTTC	CARPRLLNEQFF
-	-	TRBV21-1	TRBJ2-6	TGTGCCAGCAGCACCCAGGTCCCCCTCTCTGGGGCCAACGTCCTGACTTTC	CASSTQVPLSGANVLTF
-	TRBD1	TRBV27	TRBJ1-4	TGTGCCAGCAGTTTATTGTCGGACAGGCGAGGTGAAAAACTGTTTTTT	CASSLLSDRRGEKLFF
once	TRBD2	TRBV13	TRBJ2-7	TGTGCCAGCAGCCCGCGCAACAGACTAGCGAAAAGCTCCTACGAGCAGTACTTC	CASSPRNRLAKSSYEQYF
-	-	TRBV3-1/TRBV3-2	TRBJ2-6	TGTGCCAGCAGCCCCGGGCGGGACTTCATGTTCTCTGGGGCCAACGTCCTGACTTTC	CASSPGRDFMFSGANVLTF
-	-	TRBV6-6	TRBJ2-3	TGTGCCAGCAGTCGGGTGGGCGCGCAGTATTTT	CASSRVGAQYF
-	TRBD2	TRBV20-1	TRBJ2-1	TGCAGTGCTGGGGGGGACAATGAGCAGTTCTTC	CSAGGDNEQFF
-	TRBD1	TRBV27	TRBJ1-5	TGTGCCAGCAGTTCCCTACAGGGGGGAAATCAGCCCCAGCATTTT	CASSSLQGGNQPQHF
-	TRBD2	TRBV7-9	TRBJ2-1	TGTGCCAGCAGCTCCGGACTAGCGTCGAGCTCCTACAATGAGCAGTTCTTC	CASSSGLASSSYNEQFF
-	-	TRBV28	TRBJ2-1	TGTGCCAGCAGTGCGTACCCAGGAGGGACTCGAGTTCGGAATGAGCAGTTCTTC	CASSAYPGGTRVRNEQFF
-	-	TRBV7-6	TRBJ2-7	TGTGCCAGCAGCTTAGAGAGGCTAGCAGAGCAGTACTTC	CASSLERLAEQYF
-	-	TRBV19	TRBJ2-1	TGTGCCAGTAGCAAAAGGGGTAATGAGCAGTTCTTC	CASSKRGNEQFF
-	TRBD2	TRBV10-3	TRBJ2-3	TGTGCCATCAGTGACAAAGGACTAGCCGCAGATACGCAGTATTTT	CAISDKGLAADTQYF
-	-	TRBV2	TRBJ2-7	TGTGCCAGCTCGGTGTCTTTAGGAGCCTACGAGCAGTACTTC	CASSVSLGAYEQYF
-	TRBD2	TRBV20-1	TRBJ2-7	TGCAGTGCTAGTGTTCCGGGACTAGCGGACTACGAGCAGTACTTC	CSASVPGLADYEQYF
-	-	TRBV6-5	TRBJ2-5	TGTGCCAGCAGCAACCCCTGGTTGGGAGCGGAGACCCAGTACTTC	CASSNPWLGAETQYF
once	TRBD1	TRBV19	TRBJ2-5	TGTGCCAGTAGTATAAAGGGGGCAGGGGAGACCCAGTACTTC	CASSIKGAGETQYF
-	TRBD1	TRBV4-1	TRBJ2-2	TGCGCCAGCAGCCCAACGGGGACAGAGAACACCGGGGAGCTGTTTTTT	CASSPTGTENTGELFF
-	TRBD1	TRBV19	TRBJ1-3	TGTGCCAGTAGTAAGTTGGGACAGGGCGTCGGAAACACCATATATTTT	CASSKLGQGVGNTIYF
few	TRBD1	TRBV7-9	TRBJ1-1	TGTGCCAGCGACCCTCGGGGACAGTGGACTGAAGCTTTCTTT	CASDPRGQWTEAFF
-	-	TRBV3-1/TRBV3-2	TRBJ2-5	TGTGCCAGCAGCCAAGACGGGACACTTCAAGAGACCCAGTACTTC	CASSQDGTLQETQYF
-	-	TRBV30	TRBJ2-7	TGTGCCTGGAACGAGGCTCCTGAGCAGTACTTC	CAWNEAPEQYF
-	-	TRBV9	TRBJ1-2	TGTGCCAGCAGCTTAAATACAGGGTCTCAAGACTACACCTTC	CASSLNTGSQDYTF
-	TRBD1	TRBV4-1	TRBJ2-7	TGCGCCAGCAGCCAAGTTAAAGGGACAGGCTACGAGCAGTACTTC	CASSQVKGTGYEQYF
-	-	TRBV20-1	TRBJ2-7	TGCAGTGCTAGTTCTGGACTGACCTACGAGCAGTACTTC	CSASSGLTYEQYF
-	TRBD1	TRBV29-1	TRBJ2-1	TGCAGCGTTGGACAGGGGACTTTTAATGAGCAGTTCTTC	CSVGQGTFNEQFF
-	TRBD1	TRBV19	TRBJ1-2	TGTGCCAGTAGTATACTTGCGACAGGGGGTGGCTACACCTTC	CASSILATGGGYTF
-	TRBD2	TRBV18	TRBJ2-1	TGTGCCAGCTCACCTTCCGGGACGGTCCGGGGGGGGTTCAGGGACAATGAGCAGTTCTTC	CASSPSGTVRGGFRDNEQFF
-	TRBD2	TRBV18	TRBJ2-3	TGTGCCAGCTCACTGACTAGCGGGACCACAGATACGCAGTATTTT	CASSLTSGTTDTQYF
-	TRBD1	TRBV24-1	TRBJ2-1	TGTGCCACCAGTGATTTGGGACAGGACCATGAGCAGTTCTTC	CATSDLGQDHEQFF
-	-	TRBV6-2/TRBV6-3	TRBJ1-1	TGTGCCAGCAGTTACCCGGGTTCAAACACTGAAGCTTTCTTT	CASSYPGSNTEAFF
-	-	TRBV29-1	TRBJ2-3	TGCAGCGTGCCTACAGCAGATACGCAGTATTTT	CSVPTADTQYF
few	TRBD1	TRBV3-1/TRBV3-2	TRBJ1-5	TGTGCCAGCAGCCGCGGGACAGGGGGCTATCAGCCCCAGCATTTT	CASSRGTGGYQPQHF
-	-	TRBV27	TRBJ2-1	TGTGCCAGCAGTACCCAAGCCGCAGGAATCTACAATGAGCAGTTCTTC	CASSTQAAGIYNEQFF
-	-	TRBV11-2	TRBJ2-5	TGTGCCAGCAGCTTAGCGGGGAGGATGGAGACCCAGTACTTC	CASSLAGRMETQYF
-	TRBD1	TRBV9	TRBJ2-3	TGTGCCAGCAGCCCCGGGACAGGGGGATACACAGATACGCAGTATTTT	CASSPGTGGYTDTQYF
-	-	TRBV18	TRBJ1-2	TGTGCCAGCTCACTCCACAGTAACTATGGCTACACCTTC	CASSLHSNYGYTF
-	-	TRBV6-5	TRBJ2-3	TGTGCCAGCATCAACCCAGGGGCAGATACGCAGTATTTT	CASINPGADTQYF
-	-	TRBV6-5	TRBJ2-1	TGTGCCAGCAGTTACTTGAGGGGGAGTGGGAGGGATGAGCAGTTCTTC	CASSYLRGSGRDEQFF
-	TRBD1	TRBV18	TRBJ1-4	TGTGCCAGCTCGCAGGGACAGGGAGCCGAAAAACTGTTTTTT	CASSQGQGAEKLFF
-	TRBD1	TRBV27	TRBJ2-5	TGTGCCAGCAGTTCGATATTCCGGGACAGGGTCGGATGGACCCAGTACTTC	CASSSIFRDRVGWTQYF
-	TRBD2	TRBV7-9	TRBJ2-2	TGTGCCGGATCCGGTGGGGGACTAGCGGTTATCGGGGAGCTGTTTTTT	CAGSGGGLAVIGELFF
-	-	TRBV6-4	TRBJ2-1	TGTGCCAGCAGTGCCGCAATAGCGCCCTCTTACAATGAGCAGTTCTTC	CASSAAIAPSYNEQFF
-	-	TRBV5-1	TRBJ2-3	TGCGCCAGCAGCTTGAGGGAGATCCGGATAGATACGCAGTATTTT	CASSLREIRIDTQYF
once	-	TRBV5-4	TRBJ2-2	TGTGCCAGCAGCTCTGGTCGGGAGAGGACCACCGGGGAGCTGTTTTTT	CASSSGRERTTGELFF
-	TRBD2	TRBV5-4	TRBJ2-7	TGTGCCTACCAGCGGGAGCCCCTCTCGGGAGAGCAGTACTTC	CAYQREPLSGEQYF